The 5 T cell receptor beta chains in this list originate from one sample, sequenced in a study of human CD8 memory T cell subsets. A UMI-labeled 5' RACE approach was the method that produced the TCR beta libraries. TCRdb re-called the 5' RACE reads and shows each CDR3 protein once, DNA omitted. The listing contains about 9,300 distinct CDR3 sequences. Sequenced sample: CD8+ T cells from PBMCs. Source of these receptors: a human donor in good health.

The chain couples TRBV13 to TRBJ2-5; TCRdb's D call, TRBD1, is unchecked because there is no DNA. In germline, CDR1 is PRHDT, CDR2 FYEKMQ (reference sequence). This CDR3 has 16 amino acids. CDR3 protein: CASSTRTGRNQETQYF.

This chain joins TRBV5-1 and TRBJ1-5; without DNA, the TCRdb call of TRBD1 cannot be checked. Germline V lookup: CDR1 SGHRS, CDR2 YFSETQ. The CDR3 has 17 residues. The CDR3: CASSSGTGSGAHQPQHF.

The V gene is TRBV12-3 or TRBV12-4, the J gene TRBJ2-1; TCRdb's D call, TRBD2, is unchecked because there is no DNA. There are 18 residues in the CDR3. The CDR3 sequence: CASSSMVLAGGPGDEQFF.

V gene TRBV20-1 combines with J gene TRBJ1-1; TCRdb designates TRBD1, a call that cannot be tested without DNA. Germline V CDR1 and CDR2: DFQATT, SNEGSKA (reference sequence). The CDR3 covers 15 residues. The CDR3 region is CSARDSWSGQRQAFF.

Judged by frequency, this clonotype is medium-sized (0.01 to 0.1%). The J gene is TRBJ2-1, the V gene TRBV10-3; TCRdb outputs TRBD2, but without DNA this stays unchecked. Germline values: CDR1 ENHRY, CDR2 SYGVKD. The CDR3 sequence is 14 residues long. This CDR3 reads CAIRGGSMGNEQFF.